Listed here are 8 T cell receptor beta chains from one sample, sequenced in a study of identical twins. TCRdb recomputed calls from the 5' RACE reads with MiXCR, one row per CDR3 protein. The data show approximately 690,000 distinct CDR3 sequences, with 5.5% to 6.5% seen just once and about 1.8% held by the top ten. What was sequenced was naive T cells sorted from blood. All receptors come from a man between 18 and 29 years old in good health.

This clonotype was observed many times. The V gene is TRBV7-2, the J gene TRBJ2-3; D may be TRBD2 (5 bases). Trimming removed 2 bases at V and 0 bases at J, with 12 bases between. This CDR3 has 16 amino acids. Germline V lookup: CDR1 SGHTA, CDR2 FQGNSA. This CDR3 is CASSLLRDMSTDTQYF. The CDR3 bases are TGTGCCAGCAGCTTACTTCGGGATATGAGCACAGATACGCAGTATTTT.

The V call is TRBV12-3 or TRBV12-4, the J call TRBJ2-1; 9 bases line up with TRBD1. The CDR3 is made up of 15 amino acids. The V segment lost 3 bases and the J segment 2 bases; nucleotides outside the gene matches: 2. The CDR3 sequence is CASSFDRGTYNEQFF. In nucleotides, the CDR3 is TGTGCCAGCAGTTTCGACAGGGGGACCTACAATGAGCAGTTCTTC.

This clonotype was seen more than once but under ten times. The J gene is TRBJ2-3, the V gene TRBV7-9, with unresolved D. Between the trimmed V and J ends, which lost 5 bases and 2 bases, there was a span of 8 bases. Germline assignment: CDR1 SEHNR and CDR2 FQNEAQ (reference sequence). This CDR3 is 13 amino acids long. The CDR3 loop is CASSKPNTDTQYF. CDR3 in DNA: TGTGCCAGCAGCAAGCCGAACACAGATACGCAGTATTTT.

The rearrangement links TRBV11-2 to TRBJ1-3, with no clear D. V dropped 0 bases and J dropped 4 bases, with 16 bases sitting between them. Germline CDR1 is SGHAT and CDR2 is FQNNGV. This CDR3 spans 17 amino acids. CDR3: CASSLERIPRSGNTIYF. The CDR3 bases are TGTGCCAGCAGCTTAGAAAGGATACCGAGATCCGGAAACACCATATATTTT.

The chain joins TRBV30 to TRBJ2-5; 8 bases line up with TRBD2. J was trimmed by 7 bases and V by 3 bases; bases with no gene match: 7. Germline V lookup: CDR1 GTSNPN, CDR2 SVGIG (reference sequence). The CDR3 totals 13 residues. The CDR3 sequence: CAWSPGREGTQYF. In nucleotides, the CDR3 is TGTGCCTGGAGCCCCGGACGGGAGGGGACCCAGTACTTC.

This clonotype came up a few times. The rearrangement links TRBV15 to TRBJ1-2; possibly TRBD1 for D (6 bases). This CDR3 has 15 amino acids. V lost 0 bases and J lost 7, with 15 bases in between. Germline CDR1 and CDR2: LNHNV and YYDKDF (reference sequence). The CDR3 DNA is TGTGCCACCAGCAGAGAAAATACAGGGTTCGGTGGCTACACCTTC. It yields the protein CATSRENTGFGGYTF. The whole variable domain, remainder taken from reference TRBV15 and TRBJ1-2, is DAMVIQNPRYQVTQFGKPVTLSCSQTLNHNVMYWYQQKSSQAPKLLFHYYDKDFNNEADTPDNFQSRRPNTSFCFLDIRSPGLGDTAMYLCATSRENTGFGGYTFGSGTRLTVV.

Many counts were recorded for this clonotype. The V gene is TRBV20-1, the J gene TRBJ2-1, with 10 bases lining up with TRBD2. The CDR3 is 15 residues long. Germline CDR1 and CDR2: DFQATT and SNEGSKA (reference sequence). The trim removed 3 bases at V and 7 bases at J, leaving 9 bases unmatched. The CDR3 DNA is TGCAGTGCTAGTCGCCCTAGCGGGAGTCGGAATGAGCAGTTCTTC. Protein sequence: CSASRPSGSRNEQFF.

There are many counts of this clonotype. The V and J genes are TRBV20-1 and TRBJ2-1, with a weak D call TRBD2 (5 bases). V was pared by 2 bases and J by 2 bases, with 13 bases between. The CDR3 length is 15 residues. Germline V gives CDR1 DFQATT, CDR2 SNEGSKA (reference sequence). CDR3: CSARTGKLTYNEQFF. DNA of the CDR3: TGCAGTGCTAGAACCGGGAAGCTTACCTACAATGAGCAGTTCTTC.